The clone carrying this T cell receptor (beta chain) was detected a few times. TCR beta CDR3 sequences were amplified from RNA transcripts. Carried out on the TCR CDR3, a first-round RT-PCR used the HTBI primer set. TCRdb recomputed calls from the multiplex PCR reads with MiXCR, one row per CDR3 protein. The data contain about 530,000 distinct CDR3 sequences, 17% of them singletons. Germline CDR1 MNHNS, CDR2 SASEGT. CDR3 length: 14 residues. V lost 5 bases and J lost 2, with 13 bases in between. The data were obtained in a study of T cells in Graves' hyperthyroidism and ophthalmopathy. It was uncontrolled infection, other autoimmune disease, pregnancy or lactation that excluded patients.

The receptor's source is a young woman with Graves' ophthalmopathy. This chain uses TRBV6-1 with TRBJ2-7, with a weak D call TRBD2 (6 bases). Sequences were obtained from blood. As DNA, the CDR3 is TGTGCCAGCAGTAAAATGGAGGGTACCTACGAGCAGTACTTC. Translation gives CASSKMEGTYEQYF.